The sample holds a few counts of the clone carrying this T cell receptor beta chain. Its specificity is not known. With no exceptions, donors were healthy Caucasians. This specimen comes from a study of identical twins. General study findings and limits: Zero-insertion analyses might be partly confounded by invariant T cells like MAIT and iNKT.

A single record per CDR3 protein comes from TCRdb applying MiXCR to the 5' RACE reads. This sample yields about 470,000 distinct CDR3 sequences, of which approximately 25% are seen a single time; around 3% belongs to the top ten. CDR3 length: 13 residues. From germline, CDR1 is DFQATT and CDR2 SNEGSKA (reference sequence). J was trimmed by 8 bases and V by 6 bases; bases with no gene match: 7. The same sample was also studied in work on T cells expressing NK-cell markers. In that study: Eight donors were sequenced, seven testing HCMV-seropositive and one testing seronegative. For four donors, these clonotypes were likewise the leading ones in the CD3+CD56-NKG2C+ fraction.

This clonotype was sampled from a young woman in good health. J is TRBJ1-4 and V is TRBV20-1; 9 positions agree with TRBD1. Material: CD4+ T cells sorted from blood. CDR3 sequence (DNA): TGCAGTGCAAAAACAGGGGGCCGGGAAAAACTGTTTTTT. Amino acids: CSAKTGGREKLFF.